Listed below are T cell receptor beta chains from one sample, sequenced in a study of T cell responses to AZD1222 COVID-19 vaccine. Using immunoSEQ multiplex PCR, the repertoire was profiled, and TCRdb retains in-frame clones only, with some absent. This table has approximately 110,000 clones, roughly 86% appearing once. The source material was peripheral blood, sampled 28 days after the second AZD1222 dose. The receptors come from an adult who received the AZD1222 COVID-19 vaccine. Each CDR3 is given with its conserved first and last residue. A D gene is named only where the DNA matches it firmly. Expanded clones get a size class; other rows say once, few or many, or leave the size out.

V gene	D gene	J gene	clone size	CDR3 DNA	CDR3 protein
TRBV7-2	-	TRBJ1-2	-	TGTGCCAGCAGCTCTACGGGGTTCTATGGCTACACCTTC	CASSSTGFYGYTF
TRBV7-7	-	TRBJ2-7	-	TGTGCCAGCTCGGGACAGCGTCCACTAGCGGTTAGCTCCTACGAGCAGTACTTC	CASSGQRPLAVSSYEQYF
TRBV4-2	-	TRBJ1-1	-	TGTGCCAGCAGCCAGGAAGGGTGGAGTGAAGCTTTCTTT	CASSQEGWSEAFF
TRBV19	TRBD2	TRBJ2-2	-	TGTGCCAGTAGGGGGACTAGCAGTTCCGGGGAGCTGTTTTTT	CASRGTSSSGELFF
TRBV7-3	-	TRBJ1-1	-	TGTGCCAGCAGCTTAACAAGCGGCAGTGAAGCTTTCTTT	CASSLTSGSEAFF
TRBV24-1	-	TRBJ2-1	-	TGTGCCACCTCAGCGGGCAATGAGCAGTTCTTC	CATSAGNEQFF
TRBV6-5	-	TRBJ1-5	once	TGTGCCAGCAGTTTTCGAGGGTCAGGCAATCAGCCCCAGCATTTT	CASSFRGSGNQPQHF
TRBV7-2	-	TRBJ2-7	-	TGTGCCAGCAGCTACGACAGGAGATCCCTCTACGAGCAGTACTTC	CASSYDRRSLYEQYF
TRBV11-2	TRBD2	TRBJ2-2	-	TGTGCCAGCAGCTTAGTTATAGCGGGACAAGGGGCCGGGGAGCTGTTTTTT	CASSLVIAGQGAGELFF
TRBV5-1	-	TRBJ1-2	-	TGCGCCAGCAGCTTGGGTGGAAGGTCGGGATCGGGCTACACCTTC	CASSLGGRSGSGYTF
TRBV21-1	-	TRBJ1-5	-	TGTGCCAGCTTCACCCCGGGACAGGGACCTTATAGCAATCAGCCCCAGCATTTT	CASFTPGQGPYSNQPQHF
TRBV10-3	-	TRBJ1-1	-	TGTGCCATCAGTGAGCACACTGAAGCTTTCTTT	CAISEHTEAFF
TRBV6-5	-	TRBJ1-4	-	TGTGCCAGCAGTCGCCTCCAGGGGACCAATGAAAAACTGTTTTTT	CASSRLQGTNEKLFF